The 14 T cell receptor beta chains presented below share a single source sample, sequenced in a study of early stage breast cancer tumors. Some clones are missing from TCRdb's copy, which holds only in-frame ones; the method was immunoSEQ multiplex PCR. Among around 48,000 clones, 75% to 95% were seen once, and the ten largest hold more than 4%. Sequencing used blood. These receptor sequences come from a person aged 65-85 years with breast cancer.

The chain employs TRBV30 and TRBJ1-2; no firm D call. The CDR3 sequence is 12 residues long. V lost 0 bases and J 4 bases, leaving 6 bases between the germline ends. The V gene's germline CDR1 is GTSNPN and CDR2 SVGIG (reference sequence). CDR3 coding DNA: TGTGCCTGGAGTGTCGGAGGCTATGGCTACACCTTC. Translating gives CAWSVGGYGYTF.

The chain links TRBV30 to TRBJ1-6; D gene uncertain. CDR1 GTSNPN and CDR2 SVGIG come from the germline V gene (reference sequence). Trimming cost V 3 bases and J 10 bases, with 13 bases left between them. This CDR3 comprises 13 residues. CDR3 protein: CAWRMTRRSPLHF. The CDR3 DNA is TGTGCCTGGAGGATGACAAGGAGGTCACCCCTCCACTTT.

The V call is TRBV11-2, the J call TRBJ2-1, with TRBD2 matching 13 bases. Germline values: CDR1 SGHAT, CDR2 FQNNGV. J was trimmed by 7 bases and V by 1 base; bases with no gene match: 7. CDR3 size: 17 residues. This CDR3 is CASSLGPGLAGANEQFF. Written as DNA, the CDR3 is TGTGCCAGCAGCTTAGGGCCCGGACTAGCGGGAGCTAATGAGCAGTTCTTC. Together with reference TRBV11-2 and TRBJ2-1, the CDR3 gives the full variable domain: EAGVAQSPRYKIIEKRQSVAFWCNPISGHATLYWYQQILGQGPKLLIQFQNNGVVDDSQLPKDRFSAERLKGVDSTLKIQPAKLEDSAVYLCASSLGPGLAGANEQFFGPGTRLTVL.

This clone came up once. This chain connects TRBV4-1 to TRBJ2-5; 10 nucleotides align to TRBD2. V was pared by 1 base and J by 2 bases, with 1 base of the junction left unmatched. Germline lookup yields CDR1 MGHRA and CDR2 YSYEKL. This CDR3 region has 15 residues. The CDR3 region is CASSQALAGQETQYF. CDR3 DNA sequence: TGCGCCAGCAGCCAAGCACTAGCGGGACAAGAGACCCAGTACTTC.

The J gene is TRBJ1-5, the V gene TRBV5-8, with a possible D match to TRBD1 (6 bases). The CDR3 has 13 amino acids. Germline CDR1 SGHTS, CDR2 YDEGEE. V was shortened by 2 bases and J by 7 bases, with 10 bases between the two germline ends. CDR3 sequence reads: CASSFDRRQPQHF. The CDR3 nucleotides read TGTGCCAGCAGCTTCGACAGGCGCCAGCCCCAGCATTTT.

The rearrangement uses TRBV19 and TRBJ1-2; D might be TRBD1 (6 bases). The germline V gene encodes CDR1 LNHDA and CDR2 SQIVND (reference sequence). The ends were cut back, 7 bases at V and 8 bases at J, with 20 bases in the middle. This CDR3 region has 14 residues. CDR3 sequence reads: CASTPAPQGSGYTF. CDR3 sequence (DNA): TGTGCCAGTACCCCCGCCCCCCAGGGGAGCGGCTACACCTTC. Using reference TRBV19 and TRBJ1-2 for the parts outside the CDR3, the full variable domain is DGGITQSPKYLFRKEGQNVTLSCEQNLNHDAMYWYRQDPGQGLRLIYYSQIVNDFQKGDIAEGYSVSREKKESFPLTVTSAQKNPTAFYLCASTPAPQGSGYTFGSGTRLTVV.

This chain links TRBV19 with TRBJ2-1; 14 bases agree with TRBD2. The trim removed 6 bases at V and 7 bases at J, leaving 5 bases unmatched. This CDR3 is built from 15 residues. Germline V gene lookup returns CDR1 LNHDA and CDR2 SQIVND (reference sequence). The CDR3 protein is CASRAGTSGRNEQFF. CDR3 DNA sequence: TGTGCCAGTAGAGCCGGGACTAGCGGGAGAAATGAGCAGTTCTTC. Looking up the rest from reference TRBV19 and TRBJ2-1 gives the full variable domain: DGGITQSPKYLFRKEGQNVTLSCEQNLNHDAMYWYRQDPGQGLRLIYYSQIVNDFQKGDIAEGYSVSREKKESFPLTVTSAQKNPTAFYLCASRAGTSGRNEQFFGPGTRLTVL.

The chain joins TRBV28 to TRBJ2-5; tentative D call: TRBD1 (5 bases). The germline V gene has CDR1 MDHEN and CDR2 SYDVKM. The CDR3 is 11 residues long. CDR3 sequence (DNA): TGTGCGATTAGGGGTCAAGAGACCCAGTACTTC. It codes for CAIRGQETQYF.

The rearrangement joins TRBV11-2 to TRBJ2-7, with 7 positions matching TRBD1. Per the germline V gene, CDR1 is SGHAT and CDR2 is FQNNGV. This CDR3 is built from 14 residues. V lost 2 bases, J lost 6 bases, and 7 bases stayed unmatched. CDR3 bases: TGTGCCAGCAGCTTAAACAGGGGTTTCGGCGAGCAGTACTTC. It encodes CASSLNRGFGEQYF.

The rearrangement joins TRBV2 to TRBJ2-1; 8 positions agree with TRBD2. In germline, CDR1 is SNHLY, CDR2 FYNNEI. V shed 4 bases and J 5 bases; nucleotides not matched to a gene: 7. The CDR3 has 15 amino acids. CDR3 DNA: TGTGCCAGCAGTGGGACTCGGGGGGGGAACAATGAGCAGTTCTTC. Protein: CASSGTRGGNNEQFF.

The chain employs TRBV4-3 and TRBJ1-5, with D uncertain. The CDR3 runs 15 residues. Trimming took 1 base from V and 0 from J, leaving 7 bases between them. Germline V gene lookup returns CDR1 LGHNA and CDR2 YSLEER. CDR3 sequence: CASSQVPYSNQPQHF. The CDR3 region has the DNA TGCGCCAGCAGCCAAGTTCCGTATAGCAATCAGCCCCAGCATTTT.

The CDR3 reads CASSSTAYGYTF. DNA for the CDR3: TGTGCCAGCAGCTCGACAGCGTATGGCTACACCTTC. This chain links TRBV5-5 with TRBJ1-2; TRBD1 might be the D (5 bases). The CDR3 sequence is 12 residues long. The germline V gene has CDR1 SGHKS and CDR2 YYEKEE (reference sequence). V dropped 3 bases and J dropped 5 bases, with 8 bases sitting between them.

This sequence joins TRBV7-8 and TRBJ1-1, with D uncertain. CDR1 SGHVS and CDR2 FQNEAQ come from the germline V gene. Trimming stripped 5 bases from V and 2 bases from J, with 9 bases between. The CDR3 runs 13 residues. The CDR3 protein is CASSPEINTEAFF. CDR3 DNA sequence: TGTGCCAGCAGCCCCGAGATAAACACTGAAGCTTTCTTT.

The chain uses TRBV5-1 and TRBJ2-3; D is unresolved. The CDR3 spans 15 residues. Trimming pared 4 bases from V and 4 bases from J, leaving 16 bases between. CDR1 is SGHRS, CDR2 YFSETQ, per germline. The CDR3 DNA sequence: TGCGCCAGCAGCCGTTACGATAATCCAGCAGATACGCAGTATTTT. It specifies CASSRYDNPADTQYF.